Listed below are T cell receptor beta chains from one sample, sequenced in a study of blood T cell repertoires in COVID-19. Sequencing used immunoSEQ multiplex PCR; TCRdb keeps in-frame clones, though not all of them. The data contain around 140,000 clones, around 89% of them singletons. Sequencing used peripheral blood. These receptors were collected from a man in his fifties or sixties with active or convalescent COVID-19. CDR3s include the opening cysteine and the closing phenylalanine or tryptophan. Each record gives: V gene, CDR3 length, D gene, clone size, J gene, CDR3 protein, CDR3 DNA. D genes are given only for firm matches. Only some rows state a clone size, as once, few, many or a class for expanded clones.

v_gene: TRBV4-1
len: 16
d_gene: .
abundance: .
j_gene: TRBJ2-5
CDR3aa: CASSHLQTVTQETQYF
CDR3nt: TGCGCCAGCAGCCACCTCCAGACAGTGACACAAGAGACCCAGTACTTC

v_gene: TRBV27
len: 14
d_gene: .
abundance: .
j_gene: TRBJ1-6
CDR3aa: CASSNRDFNSPLHF
CDR3nt: TGTGCCAGCAGTAACCGGGACTTCAATTCACCCCTCCACTTT

v_gene: TRBV2
len: 18
d_gene: TRBD2
abundance: .
j_gene: TRBJ2-3
CDR3aa: CASRGQLAGGLSTDTQYF
CDR3nt: TGTGCCAGCAGGGGCCAACTAGCGGGAGGGCTTAGCACAGATACGCAGTATTTT

v_gene: TRBV24-1
len: 17
d_gene: .
abundance: .
j_gene: TRBJ1-5
CDR3aa: CATSDHPEEHSNQPQHF
CDR3nt: TGTGCCACCAGTGATCACCCGGAGGAACATAGCAATCAGCCCCAGCATTTT

v_gene: TRBV18
len: 16
d_gene: .
abundance: .
j_gene: TRBJ1-5
CDR3aa: CASSPGREASNQPQHF
CDR3nt: TGTGCCAGCTCACCTGGCAGGGAGGCGAGCAATCAGCCCCAGCATTTT

v_gene: TRBV7-2
len: 14
d_gene: .
abundance: .
j_gene: TRBJ2-3
CDR3aa: CASSLVSTTDTQYF
CDR3nt: TGTGCCAGCAGCTTAGTTTCTACGACAGATACGCAGTATTTT

v_gene: TRBV7-2
len: 13
d_gene: .
abundance: few
j_gene: TRBJ1-2
CDR3aa: CASSPSRDYGYTF
CDR3nt: TGTGCCAGCAGCCCCAGCCGGGACTATGGCTACACCTTC

v_gene: TRBV7-9
len: 15
d_gene: .
abundance: .
j_gene: TRBJ2-1
CDR3aa: CASSPRGTAYNEQFF
CDR3nt: TGTGCCAGCAGCCCCCGGGGGACAGCTTACAATGAGCAGTTCTTC

v_gene: TRBV6-5
len: 13
d_gene: TRBD1
abundance: .
j_gene: TRBJ1-4
CDR3aa: CASSPTGGEKLFF
CDR3nt: TGTGCCAGCTCGCCGACAGGGGGGGAAAAACTGTTTTTT

v_gene: TRBV19
len: 15
d_gene: .
abundance: .
j_gene: TRBJ1-5
CDR3aa: CASSPQDRQNQPQHF
CDR3nt: TGTGCCAGTAGTCCCCAAGACAGGCAAAATCAGCCCCAGCATTTT

v_gene: TRBV6-4
len: 16
d_gene: TRBD2
abundance: .
j_gene: TRBJ2-1
CDR3aa: CASSLQWTSGYNEQFF
CDR3nt: TGTGCCAGCAGTCTTCAGTGGACTAGCGGATACAATGAGCAGTTCTTC

v_gene: TRBV7-2
len: 19
d_gene: TRBD2
abundance: .
j_gene: TRBJ2-1
CDR3aa: CASANLGASGGSSYNEQFF
CDR3nt: TGTGCCAGCGCTAACCTCGGGGCTAGCGGGGGAAGCTCCTACAATGAGCAGTTCTTC

v_gene: TRBV2
len: 17
d_gene: TRBD1
abundance: .
j_gene: TRBJ1-1
CDR3aa: CASERGLDRGRDTEAFF
CDR3nt: TGTGCCAGTGAACGGGGCTTGGACAGGGGGCGAGACACTGAAGCTTTCTTT

v_gene: TRBV6-2/TRBV6-3
len: 15
d_gene: TRBD1
abundance: .
j_gene: TRBJ1-5
CDR3aa: CASSYRGQVNQPQHF
CDR3nt: TGTGCCAGCAGTTACCGCGGACAGGTTAATCAGCCCCAGCATTTT

v_gene: TRBV7-2
len: 15
d_gene: TRBD2
abundance: .
j_gene: TRBJ2-1
CDR3aa: CASSLGLAERNEQFF
CDR3nt: TGTGCCAGCAGCTTAGGACTAGCGGAGCGTAATGAGCAGTTCTTC

v_gene: TRBV12-5
len: 14
d_gene: .
abundance: .
j_gene: TRBJ1-5
CDR3aa: CASGLEGSGLLQHF
CDR3nt: TGTGCTAGTGGTTTGGAGGGTTCTGGACTACTCCAGCATTTT

v_gene: TRBV29-1
len: 15
d_gene: TRBD1
abundance: .
j_gene: TRBJ1-3
CDR3aa: CSVQAMTGDGNTIYF
CDR3nt: TGCAGCGTACAGGCGATGACAGGGGACGGAAACACCATATATTTT

v_gene: TRBV6-6
len: 15
d_gene: .
abundance: .
j_gene: TRBJ1-3
CDR3aa: CASSYSGGRGNTIYF
CDR3nt: TGTGCCAGCAGTTACTCGGGGGGTCGCGGAAACACCATATATTTT

v_gene: TRBV11-2
len: 14
d_gene: TRBD1
abundance: .
j_gene: TRBJ2-7
CDR3aa: CASSKTGGYYEQYF
CDR3nt: TGTGCCAGCAGCAAGACAGGGGGATACTACGAGCAGTACTTC

v_gene: TRBV18
len: 18
d_gene: TRBD1
abundance: .
j_gene: TRBJ1-1
CDR3aa: CASSRSPQGGGGGTEAFF
CDR3nt: TGTGCCAGCTCACGCAGTCCGCAGGGGGGCGGAGGCGGCACTGAAGCTTTCTTT

v_gene: TRBV7-6
len: 15
d_gene: TRBD1
abundance: .
j_gene: TRBJ2-5
CDR3aa: CASSFDRGRQETQYF
CDR3nt: TGTGCCAGCAGCTTTGACAGGGGCAGACAAGAGACCCAGTACTTC

v_gene: TRBV5-1
len: 15
d_gene: .
abundance: .
j_gene: TRBJ2-5
CDR3aa: CASSHVGTGEETQYF
CDR3nt: TGCGCCAGCAGCCACGTAGGGACGGGGGAAGAGACCCAGTACTTC